This T cell receptor beta chain was obtained from a study of blood T cell repertoires in COVID-19. About the study: Material from acute and convalescent COVID-19 was sourced from the United States, Italy and Spain.

Produced via immunoSEQ multiplex PCR; TCRdb's table is partial and in-frame only. The repertoire includes some 180,000 clones, roughly 76% of them detected once, and about 10% sits in the top ten. Trimming took off 4 bases at V and 1 base at J, with 6 bases between the two ends. CDR3 length: 13 amino acids. CDR1 KGHDR and CDR2 SFDVKD come from the germline V gene. The sequencing input was peripheral blood. The chain couples TRBV24-1 to TRBJ1-1; D is uncertain. The receptor was derived from a woman aged 35 to 49 with COVID-19, enrolled during active disease. This CDR3 reads CATSDIRNTEAFF. In nucleotides, the CDR3 is TGTGCCACCAGTGACATCAGGAACACTGAAGCTTTCTTT.